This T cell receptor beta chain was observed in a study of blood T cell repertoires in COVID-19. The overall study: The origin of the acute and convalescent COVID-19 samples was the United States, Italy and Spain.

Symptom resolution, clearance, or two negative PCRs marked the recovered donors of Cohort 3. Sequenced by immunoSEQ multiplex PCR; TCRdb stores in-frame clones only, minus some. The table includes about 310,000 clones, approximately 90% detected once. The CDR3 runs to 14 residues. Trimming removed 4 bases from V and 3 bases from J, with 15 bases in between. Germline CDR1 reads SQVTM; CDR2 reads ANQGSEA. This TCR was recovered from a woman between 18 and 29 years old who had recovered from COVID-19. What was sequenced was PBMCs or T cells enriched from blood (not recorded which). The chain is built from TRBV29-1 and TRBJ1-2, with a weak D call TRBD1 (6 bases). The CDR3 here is CSVVQDSPYYGYTF. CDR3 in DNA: TGCAGCGTTGTCCAGGACAGCCCTTACTATGGCTACACCTTC.